The source of this TCR beta chain is a study of patients and donors after allogeneic stem cell transplantation. The CDR3 is 16 amino acids. The V gene end was trimmed by 3 bases and the J gene end by 4 bases; junction bases not matched to a gene: 10. This clonotype was seen more than once but under ten times. TCRdb re-analysed the RT-PCR reads in MiXCR, keeping a single row per CDR3 protein. This sample carries about 200,000 distinct CDR3 sequences, roughly two fifths of them seen once, and the ten largest clones take 11%. The sample comprised blood, either unsorted or a sorted T cell fraction (not recorded which). V gene TRBV12-3 or TRBV12-4 combines with J gene TRBJ1-2; 8 bases are shared with TRBD1. The clonotype originates from a human donor who was either an allogeneic HSCT recipient or a stem cell or donor lymphocyte infusion donor (not recorded which). It is not recorded whose cells these are; they may come from a transplant donor. DNA for the CDR3: TGTGCCAGCAGTTTCCTAGAGACAGGGGATGGCTATGGCTACACCTTC. Translated: CASSFLETGDGYGYTF.